A single sample is the source of the 26 T cell receptor beta chains below, sequenced in a study of technical replicates of blood from a handful of donors. Produced via immunoSEQ multiplex PCR; TCRdb's table is partial and in-frame only. Altogether about 73,000 clones are present, roughly 93% being singletons, with the ten largest covering approximately 0.25%. Source material: T cells isolated from PBMCs. These receptors were taken from a human donor in good health.

The genes are TRBV7-9 and TRBJ2-7; 9 bases agree with TRBD1. This CDR3 comprises 16 residues. J was trimmed by 2 bases and V by 4 bases; bases with no gene match: 9. CDR1 is SEHNR and CDR2 is FQNEAQ in the germline V gene (reference sequence). CDR3 region: CASSSFLGQGPYEQYF. CDR3 in DNA: TGTGCCAGCAGCTCGTTTCTGGGACAGGGACCCTACGAGCAGTACTTC.

The chain joins TRBV2 to TRBJ2-6; D not resolved. The CDR3 extends over 15 amino acids. V lost 1 base and J 0 bases, leaving 4 bases between the germline ends. Germline loops: CDR1 SNHLY, CDR2 FYNNEI. The DNA of the CDR3 is TGTGCCAGCAGTGAAGTTATCTCTGGGGCCAACGTCCTGACTTTC. The encoded protein is CASSEVISGANVLTF.

This clone showed up just once. DNA for the CDR3: TGTGCCAGCAGCTGGGGGACAGGGCAGGACAACATTCAGTACTTC. Its protein is CASSWGTGQDNIQYF. The chain carries TRBV5-4 and TRBJ2-4; TRBD1 matches 9 bases. The V gene end was trimmed by 3 bases and the J gene end by 7 bases; junction bases not matched to a gene: 8. The germline gives CDR1 SGHNT, CDR2 YYREEE (reference sequence). The CDR3 runs 15 residues.

The CDR3 sequence is CASRRLAGPTGELFF. Here the CDR3 DNA reads TGTGCCAGCAGACGACTAGCGGGGCCCACCGGGGAGCTGTTTTTT. The gene calls are TRBV6-1 and TRBJ2-2, with 11 bases lining up with TRBD2. V lost 6 bases, J lost 4 bases, and 4 bases stayed unmatched. Germline V gene sequence: CDR1 MNHNS, CDR2 SASEGT. The CDR3 is 15 amino acids.

The chain joins TRBV19 to TRBJ1-2; D ambiguous. There are 14 residues in the CDR3. Germline V lookup: CDR1 LNHDA, CDR2 SQIVND (reference sequence). V was cut by 7 bases and J by 4 bases, with 16 bases left in between. CDR3 sequence (DNA): TGTGCCAGTACCGCGCGGAGGGAAGGCTATGGCTACACCTTC. It translates to CASTARREGYGYTF.

This clone was seen once. The rearrangement uses TRBV11-2 and TRBJ2-7, with 10 nucleotides matching TRBD2. There are 15 residues in the CDR3. Germline V gives CDR1 SGHAT, CDR2 FQNNGV. Germline trimming cut 0 bases from V and 3 bases from J; bases unmatched to any gene: 2. CDR3 DNA: TGTGCCAGCAGCTTAGAACTAGCGGGGTACTACGAGCAGTACTTC. Residues: CASSLELAGYYEQYF.

V is TRBV4-1 and J is TRBJ1-2; 9 bases fit TRBD1. Germline assignment: CDR1 MGHRA and CDR2 YSYEKL. The CDR3 covers 15 residues. Losses at the gene ends were 0 bases for V and 6 bases for J; bases not matched to a gene: 5. The DNA of the CDR3 is TGCGCCAGCAGCCAAGATAAACAGGGGGCCGATGGCTACACCTTC. The encoded protein is CASSQDKQGADGYTF.

The chain couples TRBV28 to TRBJ1-3; D is unresolved. The germline V gene has CDR1 MDHEN and CDR2 SYDVKM. V shed 5 bases and J shed 4 bases, with 12 bases lying between them. The CDR3 is made up of 14 amino acids. CDR3 protein: CASSARDLGNTIYF. The CDR3 nucleotides are TGTGCCAGCAGTGCACGGGATTTAGGAAACACCATATATTTT.

The chain links TRBV11-2 to TRBJ2-1; D uncertain. Trimming took 8 bases from V and 7 from J, leaving 9 bases between them. CDR1 and CDR2 from the germline V gene are SGHAT and FQNNGV. This CDR3 has 11 residues. Here the CDR3 reads CASRAANEQFF. The CDR3 DNA sequence: TGTGCCAGCCGCGCGGCAAATGAGCAGTTCTTC. Variable domain in full (rest from reference TRBV11-2 and TRBJ2-1): EAGVAQSPRYKIIEKRQSVAFWCNPISGHATLYWYQQILGQGPKLLIQFQNNGVVDDSQLPKDRFSAERLKGVDSTLKIQPAKLEDSAVYLCASRAANEQFFGPGTRLTVL.

The chain combines TRBV28 with TRBJ1-3; 8 bases are shared with TRBD1. CDR1 and CDR2 (germline): MDHEN, SYDVKM. Trimming removed 1 base from V and 0 bases from J; junction bases left unmatched: 5. The CDR3 totals 17 residues. The CDR3 nucleotides are TGTGCCAGCAGTTTATTCTCAGGGGGCAGCTCTGGAAACACCATATATTTT. This codes for CASSLFSGGSSGNTIYF. Full variable domain (remainder filled in from reference TRBV28 and TRBJ1-3): DVKVTQSSRYLVKRTGEKVFLECVQDMDHENMFWYRQDPGLGLRLIYFSYDVKMKEKGDIPEGYSVSREKKERFSLILESASTNQTSMYLCASSLFSGGSSGNTIYFGEGSWLTVV.

The chain joins TRBV7-9 to TRBJ2-7, with 11 bases lining up with TRBD2. V shed 5 bases and J 6 bases; nucleotides not matched to a gene: 12. The CDR3 is 16 residues long. Germline V CDR1 and CDR2: SEHNR, FQNEAQ (reference sequence). In nucleotides, the CDR3 is TGTGCCAGCAGCCTAAGGGTAGCGGGAGGGCCTTTCGAGCAGTACTTC. It yields the protein CASSLRVAGGPFEQYF.

The chain recombines TRBV11-1 with TRBJ1-4; D not resolved. The V and J ends lost 4 bases and 8 bases respectively, with 11 bases between them. CDR3 length: 13 residues. Germline V CDR1 and CDR2: SGHAT, FQDESV (reference sequence). For the CDR3, the DNA is TGTGCCAGCAGCTCCTCCGCAGCGGAAAAACTGTTTTTT. As protein: CASSSSAAEKLFF.

This chain links TRBV7-9 with TRBJ1-1; a possible D gene is TRBD1 (5 bases). Germline V gene data show CDR1 as SEHNR and CDR2 as FQNEAQ (reference sequence). The V end lost 6 bases, the J end lost 0 bases, and 14 bases lay between the germline ends. The CDR3 contains 15 residues. CDR3 in DNA: TGTGCCAGCAGTCCTACAGGAGCCATGAACACTGAAGCTTTCTTT. Translation gives CASSPTGAMNTEAFF.

This clone was seen just once. The V gene is TRBV27, the J gene TRBJ1-2; TRBD1 matches at 7 bases. In germline, CDR1 is MNHEY, CDR2 SMNVEV (reference sequence). This CDR3 has 13 residues. The V segment lost 6 bases and the J segment 3 bases; nucleotides outside the gene matches: 4. CDR3 sequence (DNA): TGTGCCAGCAGGGAACAGGGGCACTATGGCTACACCTTC. It codes for CASREQGHYGYTF.

The chain couples TRBV15 to TRBJ2-2; 8 bases match TRBD1. The CDR3 is made up of 16 amino acids. With 5 bases clipped from V and 4 bases from J, the junction kept 9 bases outside the gene matches. The germline V gene encodes CDR1 LNHNV and CDR2 YYDKDF (reference sequence). The CDR3 DNA follows: TGTGCCACCAGCCATAATAACAGGGGGTTCACCGGGGAGCTGTTTTTT. Translation: CATSHNNRGFTGELFF.

V is TRBV5-1 and J is TRBJ2-1, with no clear D. Germline CDR1 is SGHRS and CDR2 is YFSETQ. V was trimmed by 4 bases and J by 4 bases, leaving 9 bases between them. This CDR3 has 13 amino acids. In DNA form, the CDR3 reads TGCGCCAGCAGCGCAGGCGTATACAATGAGCAGTTCTTC. It yields the protein CASSAGVYNEQFF.

The J gene is TRBJ1-2, the V gene TRBV28, with a tentative D call TRBD1 (5 bases). The CDR3 totals 13 residues. The V and J ends lost 5 bases and 6 bases respectively, with 13 bases between them. The V gene's germline CDR1 is MDHEN and CDR2 SYDVKM. The CDR3 region is CASSHHQGDGYTF. Here the CDR3 DNA reads TGTGCCAGCAGTCATCACCAGGGTGATGGCTACACCTTC.

This clone was observed a single time. The chain uses TRBV4-1 and TRBJ2-7; 9 positions match TRBD1. Looked up from germline, CDR1 is MGHRA and CDR2 is YSYEKL. CDR3 size: 15 residues. The junction had 9 bases not matched to a gene; V was cut back by 4 bases and J by 5 bases. In DNA form, the CDR3 reads TGCGCCAGCAGCCGGGCGGACAGGGGTGGGGACGAGCAGTACTTC. Protein: CASSRADRGGDEQYF.

V and J are TRBV30 and TRBJ1-6; 8 bases are a match to TRBD1. Germline trimming cut 5 bases from V and 7 bases from J; bases unmatched to any gene: 4. The CDR3 loop spans 13 amino acids. The germline CDR1 and CDR2 sequences are GTSNPN and SVGIG (reference sequence). The CDR3 reads CAWEGQANSPLHF. For the CDR3, the DNA is TGTGCCTGGGAGGGACAGGCGAATTCACCCCTCCACTTT.

The J gene is TRBJ1-3, the V gene TRBV9; 7 bases map to TRBD1. CDR1 is SGDLS, CDR2 YYNGEE, per germline. This CDR3 has 17 residues. Trimming at V came to 4 bases and at J to 3 bases, leaving 13 bases not matched to a gene. The chain's CDR3 is CASSPSGYRGGGNTIYF. As DNA, the CDR3 is TGTGCCAGCAGCCCGTCAGGGTACAGGGGAGGTGGAAACACCATATATTTT.

The chain employs TRBV5-6 and TRBJ1-2; TRBD1 matches at 7 bases. The CDR3 totals 12 residues. Germline CDR1 reads SGHDT; CDR2 reads YYEEEE. The J segment lost 8 bases and the V segment lost 2 bases, leaving 3 bases of the junction unmatched. This chain's CDR3 is CASSFSGGGYTF. The CDR3 DNA follows: TGTGCCAGCAGCTTTTCAGGGGGAGGCTACACCTTC.

This chain joins TRBV5-1 and TRBJ2-1; D might be TRBD1 (6 bases). Per the germline V gene, CDR1 is SGHRS and CDR2 is YFSETQ. This CDR3 spans 15 amino acids. The ends were cut back, 1 base at V and 7 bases at J, with 15 bases in the middle. CDR3: CASSLSWVTGNEQFF. The CDR3 region has the DNA TGCGCCAGCAGCTTGAGTTGGGTTACAGGGAATGAGCAGTTCTTC.

The rearrangement uses TRBV5-1 and TRBJ1-1; D not resolved. This CDR3 is 14 amino acids long. The V end lost 0 bases, the J end lost 4 bases, and 10 bases lay between the germline ends. CDR1 is SGHRS and CDR2 is YFSETQ in the germline V gene. CDR3 sequence: CASSLGGVGTEAFF. Written as DNA, the CDR3 is TGCGCCAGCAGCTTGGGCGGGGTCGGCACTGAAGCTTTCTTT.

The chain combines TRBV2 with TRBJ2-3, with 11 bases matching TRBD1. The CDR3 extends over 16 amino acids. In germline, CDR1 is SNHLY, CDR2 FYNNEI. V shed 8 bases and J 3 bases; nucleotides not matched to a gene: 10. CDR3 DNA: TGTGCCAGCTATGTAGGACAGGGGGCGGTAACAGATACGCAGTATTTT. This gives the protein CASYVGQGAVTDTQYF. The full variable domain, in which reference TRBV2 and TRBJ2-3 provide the parts outside the CDR3, is EPEVTQTPSHQVTQMGQEVILRCVPISNHLYFYWYRQILGQKVEFLVSFYNNEISEKSEIFDDQFSVERPDGSNFTLKIRSTKLEDSAMYFCASYVGQGAVTDTQYFGPGTRLTVL.

This sequence joins TRBV27 and TRBJ2-6; no clear D. Trimming removed 5 bases from V and 0 bases from J, with 5 bases in between. This CDR3 spans 14 amino acids. CDR1 and CDR2 from the germline V gene are MNHEY and SMNVEV (reference sequence). The CDR3 coding sequence is TGTGCCAGCAGTGGTAGCTCTGGGGCCAACGTCCTGACTTTC. It yields the protein CASSGSSGANVLTF. Combining the CDR3 with reference TRBV27 and TRBJ2-6 gives the whole variable domain EAQVTQNPRYLITVTGKKLTVTCSQNMNHEYMSWYRQDPGLGLRQIYYSMNVEVTDKGDVPEGYKVSRKEKRNFPLILESPSPNQTSLYFCASSGSSGANVLTFGAGSRLTVL.

V gene TRBV5-5 combines with J gene TRBJ2-5; D possibly corresponds to TRBD1 (6 bases). With 0 bases removed from V and 2 bases from J, the gap between germline ends came to 11 bases. CDR1 SGHKS and CDR2 YYEKEE come from the germline V gene (reference sequence). The CDR3 spans 15 residues. For the CDR3, the DNA is TGTGCCAGCAGCTTGGGTACAGGGCGTCAAGAGACCCAGTACTTC. Translated, it gives CASSLGTGRQETQYF.